This T cell receptor beta chain emerged from a study of blood T cells in healthy people across ages. This clonotype was seen more than once but under ten times. Its antigen is not identified. The V end was cut by 3 bases, the J end by 0 bases, with 11 bases between. The CDR3 is made up of 15 amino acids. Per germline, CDR1 SGDLS and CDR2 YYNGEE. Study findings and constraints: It was the long-lived donors that had more naive CD4+ cells and higher diversity than aged donors.

Sample-barcoded 5' priming and a J-beta primer mix drove a second PCR of roughly 7 to 11 cycles. The authors tagged each cDNA molecule using a template-switch adaptor with 12 random nucleotides. TCRdb re-called the 5' RACE reads with MiXCR, one entry per CDR3 protein. Of roughly 800,000 distinct CDR3 sequences listed, around 36% are singletons. The TCR was taken from a man between 18 and 29 years old in good health. Sequenced sample: blood. V and J are TRBV9 and TRBJ2-3, with D tentatively TRBD2 (6 bases). The CDR3 bases are TGTGCCAGCAGCGGAGGCGGGGCAAGCACAGATACGCAGTATTTT. It codes for CASSGGGASTDTQYF.